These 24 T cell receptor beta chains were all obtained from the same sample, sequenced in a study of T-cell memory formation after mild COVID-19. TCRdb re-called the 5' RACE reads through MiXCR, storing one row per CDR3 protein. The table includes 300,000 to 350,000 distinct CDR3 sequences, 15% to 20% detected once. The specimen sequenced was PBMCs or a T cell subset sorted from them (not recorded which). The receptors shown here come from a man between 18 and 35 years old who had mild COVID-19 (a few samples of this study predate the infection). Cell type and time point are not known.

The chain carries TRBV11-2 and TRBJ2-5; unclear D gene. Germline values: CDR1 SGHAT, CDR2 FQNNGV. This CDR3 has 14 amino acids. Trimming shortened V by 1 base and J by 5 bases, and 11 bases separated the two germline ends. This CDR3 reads CASSLGSRAETQYF. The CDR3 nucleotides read TGTGCCAGCAGCTTAGGGTCTAGGGCTGAGACCCAGTACTTC. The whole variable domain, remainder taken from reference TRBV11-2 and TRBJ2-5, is EAGVAQSPRYKIIEKRQSVAFWCNPISGHATLYWYQQILGQGPKLLIQFQNNGVVDDSQLPKDRFSAERLKGVDSTLKIQPAKLEDSAVYLCASSLGSRAETQYFGPGTRLLVL.

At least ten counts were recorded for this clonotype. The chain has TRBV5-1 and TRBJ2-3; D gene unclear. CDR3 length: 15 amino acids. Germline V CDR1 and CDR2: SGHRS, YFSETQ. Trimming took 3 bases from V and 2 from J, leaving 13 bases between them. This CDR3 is CASSSHGPHTDTQYF. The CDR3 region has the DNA TGCGCCAGCAGCTCCCATGGGCCCCACACAGATACGCAGTATTTT.

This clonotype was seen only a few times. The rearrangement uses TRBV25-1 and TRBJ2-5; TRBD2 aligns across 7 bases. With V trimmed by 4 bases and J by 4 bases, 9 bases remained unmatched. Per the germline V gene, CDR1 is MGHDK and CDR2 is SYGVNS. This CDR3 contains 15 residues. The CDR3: CASSAAGDPRETQYF. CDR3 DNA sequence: TGTGCCAGCAGTGCGGCGGGGGACCCGAGAGAGACCCAGTACTTC.

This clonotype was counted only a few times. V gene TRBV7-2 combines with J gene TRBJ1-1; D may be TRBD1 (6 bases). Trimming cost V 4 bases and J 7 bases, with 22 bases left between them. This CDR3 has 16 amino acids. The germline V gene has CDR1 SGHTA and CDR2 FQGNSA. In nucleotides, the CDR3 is TGTGCCAGCAGCTATAGCATCTGGGGGCAGAGCGGTGAAGCTTTCTTT. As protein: CASSYSIWGQSGEAFF.

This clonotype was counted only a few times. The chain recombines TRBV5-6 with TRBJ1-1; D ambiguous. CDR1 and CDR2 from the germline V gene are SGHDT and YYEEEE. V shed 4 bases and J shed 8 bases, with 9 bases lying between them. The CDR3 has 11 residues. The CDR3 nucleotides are TGTGCCAGCAGCGATCCTCGCGAAGCTTTCTTT. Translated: CASSDPREAFF.

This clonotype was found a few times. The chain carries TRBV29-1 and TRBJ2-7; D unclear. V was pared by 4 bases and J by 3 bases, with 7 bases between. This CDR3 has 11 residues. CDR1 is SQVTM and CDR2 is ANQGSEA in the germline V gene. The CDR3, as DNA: TGCAGCGTTGGCCCGGACTACGAGCAGTACTTC. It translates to CSVGPDYEQYF.

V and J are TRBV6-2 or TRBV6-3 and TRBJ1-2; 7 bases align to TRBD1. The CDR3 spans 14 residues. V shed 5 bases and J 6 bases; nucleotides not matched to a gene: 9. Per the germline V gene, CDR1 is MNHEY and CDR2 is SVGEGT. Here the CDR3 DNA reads TGTGCCAGCAGTCTCCGACAGGGAGGAAATGGCTACACCTTC. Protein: CASSLRQGGNGYTF.

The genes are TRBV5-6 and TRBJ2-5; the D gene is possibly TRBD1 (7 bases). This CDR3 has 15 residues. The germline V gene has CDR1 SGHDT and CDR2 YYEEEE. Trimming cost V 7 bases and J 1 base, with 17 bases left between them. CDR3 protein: CASGKYRGLQETQYF. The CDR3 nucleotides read TGTGCCAGCGGGAAATACAGGGGACTCCAAGAGACCCAGTACTTC.

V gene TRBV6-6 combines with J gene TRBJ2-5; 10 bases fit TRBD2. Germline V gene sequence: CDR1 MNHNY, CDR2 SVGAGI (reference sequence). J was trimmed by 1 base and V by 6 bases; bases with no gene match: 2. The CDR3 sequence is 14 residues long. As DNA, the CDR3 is TGTGCCAGCAGGAGCGGGGGGGCCCAAGAGACCCAGTACTTC. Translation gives CASRSGGAQETQYF.

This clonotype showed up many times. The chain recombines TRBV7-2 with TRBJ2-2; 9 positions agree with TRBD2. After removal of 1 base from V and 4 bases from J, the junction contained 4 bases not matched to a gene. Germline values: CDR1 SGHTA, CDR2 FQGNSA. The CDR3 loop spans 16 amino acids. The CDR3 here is CASSLVAGGGTGELFF. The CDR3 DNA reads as TGTGCCAGCAGCTTAGTGGCGGGGGGGGGCACCGGGGAGCTGTTTTTT.

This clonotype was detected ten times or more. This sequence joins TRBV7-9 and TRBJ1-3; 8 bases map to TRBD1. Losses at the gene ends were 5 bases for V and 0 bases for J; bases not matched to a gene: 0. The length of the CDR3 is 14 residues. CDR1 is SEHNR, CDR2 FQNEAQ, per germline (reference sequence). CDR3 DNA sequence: TGTGCCAGCAGCACAGGGGGCTCTGGAAACACCATATATTTT. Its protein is CASSTGGSGNTIYF.

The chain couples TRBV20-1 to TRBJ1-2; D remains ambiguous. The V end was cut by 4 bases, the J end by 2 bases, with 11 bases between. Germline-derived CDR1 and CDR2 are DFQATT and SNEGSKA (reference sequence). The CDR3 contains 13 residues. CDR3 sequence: CSAMGIANYGYTF. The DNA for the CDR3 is TGCAGTGCTATGGGGATCGCAAACTATGGCTACACCTTC.

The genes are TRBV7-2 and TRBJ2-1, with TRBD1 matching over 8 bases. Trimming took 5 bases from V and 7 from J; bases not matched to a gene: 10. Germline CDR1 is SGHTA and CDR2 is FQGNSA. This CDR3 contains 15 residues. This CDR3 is CASSPWTGTGNEQFF. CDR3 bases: TGTGCCAGCAGCCCGTGGACAGGGACGGGAAATGAGCAGTTCTTC.

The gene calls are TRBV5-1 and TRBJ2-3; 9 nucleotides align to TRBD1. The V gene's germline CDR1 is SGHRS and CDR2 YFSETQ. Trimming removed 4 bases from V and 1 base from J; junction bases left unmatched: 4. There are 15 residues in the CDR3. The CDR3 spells CASSAGQGGTDTQYF. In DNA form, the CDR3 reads TGCGCCAGCAGCGCGGGACAGGGAGGCACAGATACGCAGTATTTT.

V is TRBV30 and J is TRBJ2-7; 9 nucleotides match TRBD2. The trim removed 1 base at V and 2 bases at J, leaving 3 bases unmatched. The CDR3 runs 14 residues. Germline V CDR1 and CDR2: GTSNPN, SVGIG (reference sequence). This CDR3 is CAWSERGVTYEQYF. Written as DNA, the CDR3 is TGTGCCTGGAGTGAGCGGGGGGTTACCTACGAGCAGTACTTC.

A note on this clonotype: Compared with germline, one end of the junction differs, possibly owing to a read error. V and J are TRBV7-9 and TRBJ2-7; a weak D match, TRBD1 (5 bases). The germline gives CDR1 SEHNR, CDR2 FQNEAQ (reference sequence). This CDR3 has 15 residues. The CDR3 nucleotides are TGTGCCAGCACCTTAATTCCAGGGCCCCTCAATGAAGAGTACTTC. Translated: CASTLIPGPLNEEYF. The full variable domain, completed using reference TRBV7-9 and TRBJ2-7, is DTGVSQNPRHKITKRGQNVTFRCDPISEHNRLYWYRQTLGQGPEFLTYFQNEAQLEKSRLLSDRFSAERPKGSFSTLEIQRTEQGDSAMYLCASTLIPGPLNEEYFGPGTRLTVT.

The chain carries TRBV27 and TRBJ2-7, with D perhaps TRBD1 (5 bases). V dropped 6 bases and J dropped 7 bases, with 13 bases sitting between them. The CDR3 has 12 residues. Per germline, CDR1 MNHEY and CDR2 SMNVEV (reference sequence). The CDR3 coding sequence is TGTGCCAGCAGAAACTGGACACCGGAGCAGTACGTC. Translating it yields CASRNWTPEQYV.

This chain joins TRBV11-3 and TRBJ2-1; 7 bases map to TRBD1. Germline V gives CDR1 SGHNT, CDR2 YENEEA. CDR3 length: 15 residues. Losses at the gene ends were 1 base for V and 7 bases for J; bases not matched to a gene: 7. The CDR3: CASSLGQGGWNEQFF. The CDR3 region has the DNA TGTGCCAGCAGCTTAGGTCAAGGGGGCTGGAATGAGCAGTTCTTC.

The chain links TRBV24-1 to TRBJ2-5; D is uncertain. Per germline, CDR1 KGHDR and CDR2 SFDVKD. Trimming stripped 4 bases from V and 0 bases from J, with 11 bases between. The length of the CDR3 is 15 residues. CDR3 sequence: CATSDPRGHQETQYF. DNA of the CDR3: TGTGCCACCAGTGACCCCCGAGGACACCAAGAGACCCAGTACTTC.

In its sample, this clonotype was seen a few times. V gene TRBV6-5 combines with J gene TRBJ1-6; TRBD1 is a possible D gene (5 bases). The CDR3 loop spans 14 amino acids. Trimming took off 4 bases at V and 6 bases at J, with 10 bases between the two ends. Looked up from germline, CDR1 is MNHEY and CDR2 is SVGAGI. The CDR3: CASSSGTSNSPLHF. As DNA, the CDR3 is TGTGCCAGCAGTTCCGGGACGAGTAATTCACCCCTCCACTTT.

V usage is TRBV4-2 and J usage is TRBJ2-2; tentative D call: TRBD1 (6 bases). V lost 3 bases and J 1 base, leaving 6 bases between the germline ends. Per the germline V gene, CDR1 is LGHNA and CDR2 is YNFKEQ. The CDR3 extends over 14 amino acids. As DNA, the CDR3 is TGTGCCAGCAGCCAGACAGGGAACACCGGGGAGCTGTTTTTT. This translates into CASSQTGNTGELFF.

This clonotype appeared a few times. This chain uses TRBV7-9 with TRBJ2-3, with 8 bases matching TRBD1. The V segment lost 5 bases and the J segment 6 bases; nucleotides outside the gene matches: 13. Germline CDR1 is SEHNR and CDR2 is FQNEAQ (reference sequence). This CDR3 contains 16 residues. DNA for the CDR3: TGTGCCAGCAGCCCCGGGACAGGCCCCCGGCGGGATACGCAGTATTTT. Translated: CASSPGTGPRRDTQYF.

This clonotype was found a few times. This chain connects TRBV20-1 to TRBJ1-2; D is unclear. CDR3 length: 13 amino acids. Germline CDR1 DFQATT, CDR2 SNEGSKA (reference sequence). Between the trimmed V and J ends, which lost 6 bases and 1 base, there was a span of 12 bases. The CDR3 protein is CSATRESNYGYTF. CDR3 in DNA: TGCAGTGCAACTAGGGAGAGTAACTATGGCTACACCTTC.

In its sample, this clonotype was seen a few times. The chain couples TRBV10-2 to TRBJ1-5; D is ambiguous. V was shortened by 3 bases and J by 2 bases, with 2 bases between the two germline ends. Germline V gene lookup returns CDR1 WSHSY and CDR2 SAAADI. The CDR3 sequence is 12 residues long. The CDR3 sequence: CASSDGNQPQHF. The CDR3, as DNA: TGCGCCAGCAGTGATGGCAATCAGCCCCAGCATTTT.